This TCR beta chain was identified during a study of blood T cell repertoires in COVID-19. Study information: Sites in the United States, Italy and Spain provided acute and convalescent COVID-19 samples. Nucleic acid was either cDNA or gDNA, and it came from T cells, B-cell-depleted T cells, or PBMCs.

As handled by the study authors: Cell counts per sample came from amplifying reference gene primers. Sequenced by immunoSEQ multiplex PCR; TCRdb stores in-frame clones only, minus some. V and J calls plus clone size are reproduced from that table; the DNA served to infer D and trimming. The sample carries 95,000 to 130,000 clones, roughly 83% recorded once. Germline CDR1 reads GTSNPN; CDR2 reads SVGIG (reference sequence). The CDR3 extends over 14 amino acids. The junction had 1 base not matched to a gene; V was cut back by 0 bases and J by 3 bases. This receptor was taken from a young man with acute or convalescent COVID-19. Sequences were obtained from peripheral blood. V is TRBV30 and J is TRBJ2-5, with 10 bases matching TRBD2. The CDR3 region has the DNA TGTGCCTGGAGTGTTACTAGCGGGAAAGAGACCCAGTACTTC. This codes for CAWSVTSGKETQYF. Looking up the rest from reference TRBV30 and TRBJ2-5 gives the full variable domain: SQTIHQWPATLVQPVGSPLSLECTVEGTSNPNLYWYRQAAGRGLQLLFYSVGIGQISSEVPQNLSASRPQDRQFILSSKKLLLSDSGFYLCAWSVTSGKETQYFGPGTRLLVL.